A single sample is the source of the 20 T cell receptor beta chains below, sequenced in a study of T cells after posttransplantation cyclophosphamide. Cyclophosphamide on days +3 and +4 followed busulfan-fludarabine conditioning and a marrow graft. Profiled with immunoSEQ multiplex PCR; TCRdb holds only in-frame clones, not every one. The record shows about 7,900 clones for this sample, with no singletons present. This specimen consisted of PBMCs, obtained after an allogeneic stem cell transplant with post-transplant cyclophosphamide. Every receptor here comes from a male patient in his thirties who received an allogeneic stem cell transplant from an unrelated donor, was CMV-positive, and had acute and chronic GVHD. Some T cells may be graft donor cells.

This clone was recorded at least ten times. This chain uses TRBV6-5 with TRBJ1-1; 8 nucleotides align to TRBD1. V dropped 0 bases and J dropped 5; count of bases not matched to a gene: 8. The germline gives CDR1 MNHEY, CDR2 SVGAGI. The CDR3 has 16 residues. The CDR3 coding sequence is TGTGCCAGCAGTTACTCTTCAGGGGGCGCGGGAACTGAAGCTTTCTTT. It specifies CASSYSSGGAGTEAFF.

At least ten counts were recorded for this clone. The CDR3 sequence is CASSYYRGLDTEAFF. In DNA form, the CDR3 reads TGTGCCAGCAGCTATTACAGGGGGCTTGACACTGAAGCTTTCTTT. This chain joins TRBV5-6 and TRBJ1-1, with 9 bases matching TRBD1. The V segment lost 3 bases and the J segment 3 bases; nucleotides outside the gene matches: 6. The CDR3 totals 15 residues. Per the germline V gene, CDR1 is SGHDT and CDR2 is YYEEEE.

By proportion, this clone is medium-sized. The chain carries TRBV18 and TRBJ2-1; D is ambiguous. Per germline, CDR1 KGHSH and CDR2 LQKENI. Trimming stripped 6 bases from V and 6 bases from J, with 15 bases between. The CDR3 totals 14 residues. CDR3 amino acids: CASSQTLLANEQFF. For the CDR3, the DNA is TGTGCCAGCTCCCAAACATTGTTGGCCAATGAGCAGTTCTTC. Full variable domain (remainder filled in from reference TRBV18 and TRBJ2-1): NAGVMQNPRHLVRRRGQEARLRCSPMKGHSHVYWYRQLPEEGLKFMVYLQKENIIDESGMPKERFSAEFPKEGPSILRIQQVVRGDSAAYFCASSQTLLANEQFFGPGTRLTVL.

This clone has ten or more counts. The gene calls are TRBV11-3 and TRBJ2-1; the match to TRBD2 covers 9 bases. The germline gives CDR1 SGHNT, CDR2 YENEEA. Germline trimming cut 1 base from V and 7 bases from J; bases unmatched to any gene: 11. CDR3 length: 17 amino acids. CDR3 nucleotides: TGTGCCAGCAGCTTAGGTGAAGGGGCGGGGGGGCCGAATGAGCAGTTCTTC. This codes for CASSLGEGAGGPNEQFF.

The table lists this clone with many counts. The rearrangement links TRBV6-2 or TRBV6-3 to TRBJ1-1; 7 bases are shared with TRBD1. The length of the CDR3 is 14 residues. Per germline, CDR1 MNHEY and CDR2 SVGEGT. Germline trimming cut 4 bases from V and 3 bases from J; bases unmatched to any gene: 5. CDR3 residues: CASSLGTAHTEAFF. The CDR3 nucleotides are TGTGCCAGCAGTTTGGGGACAGCGCACACTGAAGCTTTCTTT.

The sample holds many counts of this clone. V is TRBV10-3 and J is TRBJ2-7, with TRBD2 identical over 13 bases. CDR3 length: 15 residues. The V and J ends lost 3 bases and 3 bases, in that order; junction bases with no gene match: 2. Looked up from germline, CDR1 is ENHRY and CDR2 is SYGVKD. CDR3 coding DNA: TGTGCCATCAGTGACACTAGCGGGAGGGTCTACGAGCAGTACTTC. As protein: CAISDTSGRVYEQYF.

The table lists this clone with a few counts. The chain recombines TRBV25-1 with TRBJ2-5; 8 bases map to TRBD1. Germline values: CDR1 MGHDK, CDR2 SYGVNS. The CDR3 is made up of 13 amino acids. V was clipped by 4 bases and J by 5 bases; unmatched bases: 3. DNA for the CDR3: TGTGCCAGCAGTGGGACAGGGAGGGAGACCCAGTACTTC. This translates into CASSGTGRETQYF.

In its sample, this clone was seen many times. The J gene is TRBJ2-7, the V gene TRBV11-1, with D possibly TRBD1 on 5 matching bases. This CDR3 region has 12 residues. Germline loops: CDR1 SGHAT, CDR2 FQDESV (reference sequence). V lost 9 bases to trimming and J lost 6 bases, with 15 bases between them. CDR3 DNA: TGTGCCAGTGGCTGGGGCGGCGGCGAGCAGTACTTC. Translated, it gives CASGWGGGEQYF.

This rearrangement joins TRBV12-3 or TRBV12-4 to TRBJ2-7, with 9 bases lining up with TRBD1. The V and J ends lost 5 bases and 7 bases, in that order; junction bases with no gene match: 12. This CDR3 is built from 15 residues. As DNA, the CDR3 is TGTGCCAGCAGTCATAGTCCCGGGACAGGGAGAGAGCAGTACTTC. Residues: CASSHSPGTGREQYF.

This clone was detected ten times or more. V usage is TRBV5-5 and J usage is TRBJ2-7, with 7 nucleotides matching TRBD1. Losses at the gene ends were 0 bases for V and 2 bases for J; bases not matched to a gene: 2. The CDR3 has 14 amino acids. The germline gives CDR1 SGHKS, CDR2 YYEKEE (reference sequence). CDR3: CASSLEGAPYEQYF. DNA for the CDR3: TGTGCCAGCAGCTTGGAGGGGGCCCCCTACGAGCAGTACTTC.

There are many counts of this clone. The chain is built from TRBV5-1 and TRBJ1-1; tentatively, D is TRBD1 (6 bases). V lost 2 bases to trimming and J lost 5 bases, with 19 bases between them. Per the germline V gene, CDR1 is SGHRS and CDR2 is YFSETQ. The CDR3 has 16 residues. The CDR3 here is CASSLRPTDQGTEAFF. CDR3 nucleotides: TGCGCCAGCAGCTTACGGCCGACAGATCAGGGGACTGAAGCTTTCTTT.

In DNA, the CDR3 is TGCGCCAGCAGTCAATCGATTCCACAACAGGGTCCAGATACGCAGTATTTT. It specifies CASSQSIPQQGPDTQYF. The rearrangement links TRBV23-1 to TRBJ2-3; TRBD1 is a possible D gene (6 bases). TRBV23-1 is placed among ORFs of uncertain function. This CDR3 spans 17 amino acids. V was clipped by 0 bases and J by 4 bases, with 17 bases between them.

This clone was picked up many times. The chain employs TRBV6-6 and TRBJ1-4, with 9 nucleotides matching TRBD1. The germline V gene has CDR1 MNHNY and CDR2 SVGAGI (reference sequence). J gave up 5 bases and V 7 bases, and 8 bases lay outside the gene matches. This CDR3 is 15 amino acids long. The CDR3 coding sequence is TGTGCCAGCACGGTGGACAGGGGAGGAAATGAAAAACTGTTTTTT. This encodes CASTVDRGGNEKLFF.

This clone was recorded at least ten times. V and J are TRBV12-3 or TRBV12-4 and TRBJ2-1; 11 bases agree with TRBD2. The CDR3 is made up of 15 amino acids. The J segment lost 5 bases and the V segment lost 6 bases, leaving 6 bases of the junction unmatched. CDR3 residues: CASRVTSGRHNEQFF. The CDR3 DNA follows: TGTGCCAGCAGAGTCACTAGCGGGAGACACAATGAGCAGTTCTTC.

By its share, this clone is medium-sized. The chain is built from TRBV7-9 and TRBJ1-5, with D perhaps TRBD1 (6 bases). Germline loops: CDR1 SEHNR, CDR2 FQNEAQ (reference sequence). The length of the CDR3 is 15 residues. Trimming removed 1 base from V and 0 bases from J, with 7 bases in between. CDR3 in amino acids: CASSLGQVSNQPQHF. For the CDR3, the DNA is TGTGCCAGCAGCTTAGGACAGGTTAGCAATCAGCCCCAGCATTTT.

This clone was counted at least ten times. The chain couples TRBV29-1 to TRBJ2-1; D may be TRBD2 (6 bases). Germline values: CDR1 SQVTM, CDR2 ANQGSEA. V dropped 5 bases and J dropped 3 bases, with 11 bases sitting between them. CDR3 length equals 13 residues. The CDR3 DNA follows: TGCAGCGTTACTCAGCGGGTCTACAATGAGCAGTTCTTC. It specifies CSVTQRVYNEQFF.

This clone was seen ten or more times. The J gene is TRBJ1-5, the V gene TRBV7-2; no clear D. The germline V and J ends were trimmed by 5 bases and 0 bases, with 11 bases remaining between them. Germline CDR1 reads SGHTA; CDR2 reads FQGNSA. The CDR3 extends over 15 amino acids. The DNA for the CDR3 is TGTGCCAGCAGCCTCGCGCTTTATAGCAATCAGCCCCAGCATTTT. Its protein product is CASSLALYSNQPQHF.

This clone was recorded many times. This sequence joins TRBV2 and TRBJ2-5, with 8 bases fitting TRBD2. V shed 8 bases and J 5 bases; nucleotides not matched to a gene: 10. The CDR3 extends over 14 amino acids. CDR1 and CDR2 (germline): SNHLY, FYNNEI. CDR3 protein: CASGAGGTGETQYF. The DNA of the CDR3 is TGTGCCAGCGGCGCGGGAGGCACCGGTGAGACCCAGTACTTC.

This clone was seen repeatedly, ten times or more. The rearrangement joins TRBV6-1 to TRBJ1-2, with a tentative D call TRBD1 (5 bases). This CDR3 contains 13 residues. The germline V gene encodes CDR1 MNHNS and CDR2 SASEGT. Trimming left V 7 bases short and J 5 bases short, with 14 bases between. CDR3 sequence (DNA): TGTGCCAGCACCCTGGGCCGACAGTATGGCTACACCTTC. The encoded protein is CASTLGRQYGYTF.

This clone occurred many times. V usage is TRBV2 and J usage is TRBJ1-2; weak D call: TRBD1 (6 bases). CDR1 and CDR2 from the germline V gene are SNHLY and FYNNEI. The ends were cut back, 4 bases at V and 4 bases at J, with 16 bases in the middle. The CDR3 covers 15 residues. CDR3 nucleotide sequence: TGTGCCAGCAGTGTAGGGGGACATCTCCCCTATGGCTACACCTTC. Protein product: CASSVGGHLPYGYTF. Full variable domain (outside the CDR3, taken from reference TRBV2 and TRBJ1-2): EPEVTQTPSHQVTQMGQEVILRCVPISNHLYFYWYRQILGQKVEFLVSFYNNEISEKSEIFDDQFSVERPDGSNFTLKIRSTKLEDSAMYFCASSVGGHLPYGYTFGSGTRLTVV.